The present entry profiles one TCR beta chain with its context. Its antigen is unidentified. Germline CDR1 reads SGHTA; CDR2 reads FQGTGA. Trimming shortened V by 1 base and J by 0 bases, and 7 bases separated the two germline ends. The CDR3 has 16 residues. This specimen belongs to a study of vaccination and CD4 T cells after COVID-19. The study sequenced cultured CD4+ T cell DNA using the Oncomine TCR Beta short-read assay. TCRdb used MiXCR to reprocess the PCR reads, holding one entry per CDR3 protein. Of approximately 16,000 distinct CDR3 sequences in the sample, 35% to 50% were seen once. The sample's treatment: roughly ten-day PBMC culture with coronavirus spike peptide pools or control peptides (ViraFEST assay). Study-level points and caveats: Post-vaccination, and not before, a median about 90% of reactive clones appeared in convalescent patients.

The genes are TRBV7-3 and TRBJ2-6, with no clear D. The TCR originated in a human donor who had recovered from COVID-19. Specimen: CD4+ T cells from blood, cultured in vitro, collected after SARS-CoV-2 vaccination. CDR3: CASSLMAHSGANVLTF. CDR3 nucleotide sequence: TGTGCCAGCAGCTTAATGGCCCACTCTGGGGCCAACGTCCTGACTTTC.